The 16 T cell receptor beta chains presented below share a single source sample, sequenced in a study of blood T cell repertoires in COVID-19. TCRdb keeps only in-frame clones here, not all; method: immunoSEQ multiplex PCR. The sample lists 500,000 to 600,000 clones, 85% to 90% seen once, with 7.8% in the top ten. Material for sequencing was peripheral blood. Receptors were obtained from a woman between 45 and 60 years old with COVID-19, enrolled during active disease.

Details on this clone: Other DNA sequences in this sample translate to the same CDR3. The chain recombines TRBV7-9 with TRBJ1-2; perhaps TRBD1 as D (5 bases). This CDR3 comprises 13 residues. The germline V and J ends were trimmed by 1 base and 4 bases, with 7 bases remaining between them. Germline V gives CDR1 SEHNR, CDR2 FQNEAQ (reference sequence). The DNA for the CDR3 is TGTGCCAGCAGCTTAGGCAGGGTCTATGGCTACACCTTC. It specifies CASSLGRVYGYTF.

This clone has just one count. The chain joins TRBV2 to TRBJ1-2; D gene ambiguous. Germline-derived CDR1 and CDR2 are SNHLY and FYNNEI. This CDR3 region has 15 residues. Trimming removed 3 bases from V and 4 bases from J, with 15 bases in between. CDR3 loop: CASSDQEGSSYGYTF. Here the CDR3 DNA reads TGTGCCAGCAGTGACCAGGAGGGCTCTAGCTATGGCTACACCTTC.

This chain links TRBV5-1 with TRBJ2-7; the D gene is possibly TRBD2 (5 bases). The CDR3 contains 15 residues. V gave up 0 bases and J gave up 6 bases, with 16 bases separating them. CDR1 and CDR2 from the germline V gene are SGHRS and YFSETQ. The CDR3 region has the DNA TGCGCCAGCAGCTTGGGCGGTCGGACTGCCCGCGAGCAGTACTTC. This encodes CASSLGGRTAREQYF.

This sequence joins TRBV27 and TRBJ2-1, with 10 bases identical to TRBD2. Unmatched junction bases numbered 6, after V lost 0 bases and J lost 7 bases. The CDR3 runs 16 residues. Germline CDR1 reads MNHEY; CDR2 reads SMNVEV (reference sequence). The CDR3 is CASSLSGAGGPNEQFF. The CDR3 nucleotides are TGTGCCAGCAGTTTATCGGGAGCGGGGGGGCCGAATGAGCAGTTCTTC.

This rearrangement joins TRBV12-3 or TRBV12-4 to TRBJ2-1; 7 nucleotides line up with TRBD2. This CDR3 is 11 amino acids long. V shed 7 bases, J shed 10 bases, and the junction held 4 bases outside the gene matches. This CDR3 is CASTWGGEQFF. CDR3 coding DNA: TGTGCCAGCACCTGGGGGGGGGAGCAGTTCTTC.

This chain links TRBV19 with TRBJ1-1; D unclear. The CDR3 loop spans 13 amino acids. CDR1 and CDR2 (germline): LNHDA, SQIVND (reference sequence). V was clipped by 3 bases and J by 1 base, with 6 bases between them. The CDR3 DNA reads as TGTGCCAGTAGTATGCGGGGGAACACTGAAGCTTTCTTT. Protein product: CASSMRGNTEAFF.

The V gene is TRBV4-1, the J gene TRBJ2-7; 7 nucleotides line up with TRBD1. CDR3 size: 15 residues. With 1 base clipped from V and 0 bases from J, the junction kept 3 bases outside the gene matches. CDR1 and CDR2 from the germline V gene are MGHRA and YSYEKL. CDR3: CASSQAQGSSYEQYF. The CDR3 DNA reads TGCGCCAGCAGCCAAGCACAGGGGTCCTCCTACGAGCAGTACTTC.

Only one count was recorded for this clone. The rearrangement uses TRBV6-6 and TRBJ2-3; D is perhaps TRBD2 (5 bases). V was trimmed by 7 bases and J by 6 bases, leaving 8 bases between them. Germline CDR1 MNHNY, CDR2 SVGAGI (reference sequence). This CDR3 is 11 amino acids long. The CDR3 DNA reads TGTGCCAGCACCACGGGGGATACGCAGTATTTT. It encodes CASTTGDTQYF.

The V call is TRBV6-5, the J call TRBJ1-3; 8 bases are a match to TRBD1. The germline V gene encodes CDR1 MNHEY and CDR2 SVGAGI. J gave up 0 bases and V 4 bases, and 2 bases lay outside the gene matches. This CDR3 contains 15 residues. The CDR3, as DNA: TGTGCCAGCAGTTCGGACAGGGCCTCTGGAAACACCATATATTTT. It yields the protein CASSSDRASGNTIYF.

The rearrangement uses TRBV9 and TRBJ2-2; TRBD2 is a possible D gene (6 bases). Germline V gives CDR1 SGDLS, CDR2 YYNGEE. CDR3 length: 18 amino acids. With 2 bases removed from V and 3 bases from J, the gap between germline ends came to 20 bases. The CDR3: CASSVPTGGGMDTGELFF. CDR3 nucleotide sequence: TGTGCCAGCAGCGTGCCAACTGGGGGAGGTATGGACACCGGGGAGCTGTTTTTT. The full variable domain, completed using reference TRBV9 and TRBJ2-2, is DSGVTQTPKHLITATGQRVTLRCSPRSGDLSVYWYQQSLDQGLQFLIQYYNGEERAKGNILERFSAQQFPDLHSELNLSSLELGDSALYFCASSVPTGGGMDTGELFFGEGSRLTVL.

The chain carries TRBV5-1 and TRBJ2-3, with a tentative D call TRBD2 (6 bases). The CDR3 is made up of 16 amino acids. Per the germline V gene, CDR1 is SGHRS and CDR2 is YFSETQ. V was trimmed by 0 bases and J by 2 bases, leaving 13 bases between them. The CDR3 sequence: CASSLEGGGDTDTQYF. The DNA for the CDR3 is TGCGCCAGCAGCTTGGAAGGAGGAGGGGACACAGATACGCAGTATTTT.

The chain uses TRBV4-2 and TRBJ2-3; 7 bases are a match to TRBD2. Germline loops: CDR1 LGHNA, CDR2 YNFKEQ. This CDR3 contains 17 residues. Losses at the gene ends were 1 base for V and 2 bases for J; bases not matched to a gene: 9. In DNA, the CDR3 is TGTGCCAGCAGCCAAGGGGGGGGACCTATAGCCACAGATACGCAGTATTTT. This sequence encodes CASSQGGGPIATDTQYF.

The V gene is TRBV10-2, the J gene TRBJ1-4; D uncertain. This CDR3 region has 16 residues. Deletions cut 3 bases from V and 4 bases from J, with 15 bases between. CDR1 and CDR2 (germline): WSHSY, SAAADI. CDR3 nucleotides: TGCGCCAGCAGTGATTATTGGCAGGAAGATAATGAAAAACTGTTTTTT. It translates to CASSDYWQEDNEKLFF.

The chain couples TRBV4-1 to TRBJ1-2, with 11 positions matching TRBD1. The CDR3 loop spans 18 amino acids. The V gene's germline CDR1 is MGHRA and CDR2 YSYEKL. V gave up 3 bases and J gave up 8 bases; unmatched junction bases: 17. DNA of the CDR3: TGCGCCAGCAGCCACACCACCCGGAGGACAGGGGGCACCTGGGGCTACACCTTC. Protein product: CASSHTTRRTGGTWGYTF.

About this clone itself: The identical CDR3 is also encoded by other nucleotide sequences in the sample. The chain combines TRBV5-1 with TRBJ2-7; 13 nucleotides agree with TRBD2. CDR1 SGHRS and CDR2 YFSETQ come from the germline V gene. The CDR3 sequence is 15 residues long. The junction had 4 bases not matched to a gene; V was cut back by 4 bases and J by 3 bases. CDR3 nucleotide sequence: TGCGCCAGCAGCCTAGGACTAGCGGGGGTCTACGAGCAGTACTTC. Translating it yields CASSLGLAGVYEQYF.

The chain couples TRBV10-3 to TRBJ1-1; D ambiguous. V lost 7 bases, J lost 5 bases, and 11 bases lay in between. Germline CDR1 reads ENHRY; CDR2 reads SYGVKD. The CDR3 spans 12 residues. Here the CDR3 reads CAIKDPGTEAFF. For the CDR3, the DNA is TGTGCCATCAAGGATCCCGGGACTGAAGCTTTCTTT.